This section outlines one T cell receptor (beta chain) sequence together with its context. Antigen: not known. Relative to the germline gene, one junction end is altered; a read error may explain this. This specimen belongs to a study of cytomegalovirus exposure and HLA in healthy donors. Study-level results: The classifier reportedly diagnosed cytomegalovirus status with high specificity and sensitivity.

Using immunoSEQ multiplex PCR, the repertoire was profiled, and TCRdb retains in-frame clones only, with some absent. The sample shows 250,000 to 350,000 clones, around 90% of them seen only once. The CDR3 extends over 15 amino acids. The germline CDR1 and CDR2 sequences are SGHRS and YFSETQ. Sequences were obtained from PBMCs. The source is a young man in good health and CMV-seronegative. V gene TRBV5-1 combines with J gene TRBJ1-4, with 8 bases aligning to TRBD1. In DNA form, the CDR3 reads TGTGCCAGCAGCTTGACCGGGACAGGCAATGAAAAACTGTTTTTT. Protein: CASSLTGTGNEKLFF.